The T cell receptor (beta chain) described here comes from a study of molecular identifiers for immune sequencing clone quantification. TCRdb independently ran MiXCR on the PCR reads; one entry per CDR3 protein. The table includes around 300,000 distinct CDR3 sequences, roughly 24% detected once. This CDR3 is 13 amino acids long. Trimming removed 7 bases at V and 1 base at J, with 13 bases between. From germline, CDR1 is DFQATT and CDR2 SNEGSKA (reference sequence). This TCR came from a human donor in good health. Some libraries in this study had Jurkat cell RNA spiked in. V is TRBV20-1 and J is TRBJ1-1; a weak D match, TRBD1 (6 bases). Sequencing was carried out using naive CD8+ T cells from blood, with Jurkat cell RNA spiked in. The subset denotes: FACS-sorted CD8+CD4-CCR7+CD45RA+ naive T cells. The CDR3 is CSVIDRTNTEAFF. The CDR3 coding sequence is TGCAGTGTCATAGACAGGACGAACACTGAAGCTTTCTTT.